This TCR beta chain was sequenced for a study of beta chain features in type 1 diabetes. Study at large: Sorted cells, around 100 million in number, were examined across all samples. Study-wide points: Since sequencing was performed on cDNA, cells with high TCR expression could be over-represented. The study found fewer insertions and more deletions at VDJ junctions in type 1 diabetes patients.

Notes on this clone: Its antigen is still unknown.

Expressed TCRB transcripts were sequenced, since all the RNA that had been isolated was reverse transcribed. Profiling relied on immunoSEQ multiplex PCR, and the TCRdb table lists in-frame clones only, not all of them. Counted here are 450,000 or so clones, roughly an eighth occurring once; the ten biggest clones make up 0.045% to 0.05%. Markers CD45RO/CCR7/CD25/CD127/CD95/CD27 served to sort CD4+ naive, central memory, regulatory and stem cell-like memory cells. This CDR3 has 15 amino acids. CDR1 and CDR2 (germline): SGHTA, FQGNSA. The V gene lost 4 bases and the J gene lost 3 bases, with 16 bases spanning the gap.

The chain recombines TRBV7-2 with TRBJ2-7; weak D call: TRBD1 (5 bases). The sequence derives from a woman between 18 and 30 years old in good health. The sample was naive CD4+ T cells from blood. The DNA for the CDR3 is TGTGCCAGCAGCTCTTTGCAGGGATCGTACTACGAGCAGTACTTC. Protein product: CASSSLQGSYYEQYF.